The sequence of this T cell receptor (beta chain) was determined in a study of blood T cell repertoires in COVID-19 (dated by TCRdb to 2020 to 2021). Study-wide context: Samples from collaborators originated in the United States, Italy and Spain and spanned both the acute and convalescent phases of COVID-19. The prospective study material was composed of cDNA or gDNA derived from T cells, B-cell-depleted T cells, or PBMCs. Subjects who had been exposed to COVID-19, were actively infected with it, or had recovered from it provided the deeply sampled blood TCRbeta repertoires that made up the dataset. The repertoires were made available in a free public database intended to serve as a resource for research on the immune response to SARS-CoV-2. The samples were drawn from two sources: the first 160 participants of the ongoing ImmuneRACE study, and 1,200 or so subjects contributed by 6 global collaborators. A de-identified subject ID, COVID-19 status, age in years and sex were almost always included in the sample metadata. Where HLA class I and class II types were available, the types were taken from metadata supplied by the sample provider, not from assay-based typing. What the study reported, not specific to this receptor: The quantity of clinical and demographic metadata differed by source and by participant and was supplied without curation.

Collaborating institutions collected whole blood in K2EDTA tubes following their own protocols. For TCRbeta analysis, collaborator samples were shipped as frozen whole blood, as isolated PBMCs, or as DNA extracted from either sample type. V sheds 0 bases and J sheds 4 bases, leaving 9 bases between their ends. The germline V gene sets CDR1 to ENHRY and CDR2 to SYGVKD. Including the terminal cysteine and phenylalanine, the CDR3 comprises 15 residues. Only the CDR3 part of the read is kept: 45 bases, read in frame from the first base. TCRbeta CDR3 regions were amplified from genomic DNA by means of the immunoSEQ Assay, a bias-controlled multiplex PCR. The published analysis was carried out like this. The number of nucleated cells in each sample was estimated from the amplification of reference gene primers within the assay. To quantify the absolute abundance of each unique TCRbeta CDR3 rearrangement, sequence reads were collapsed and filtered. For each sample, productive Simpson clonality was calculated as the square root of Simpson's diversity index over productive rearrangements. In TCRdb, the immuneACCESS table is reduced to in-frame sequences with V and J assigned. These tables do not hold every clone; where another copy was compared, an unresolved V gene accounts for under half, and the others remain unexplained. That table furnishes V, J and clone size, whereas the DNA furnished D and trimming. This sample comprises almost 55,000 clones, under 90% of them detected only once. The ten largest account for 28% of the sample.

In the case of this clone: What antigen it recognizes has not been identified. No much larger clone is present one base from it, and per-base qualities are unavailable.

The sample comprised peripheral blood. The sequence joins TRBV10-3 to TRBJ1-4; the D gene is perhaps TRBD1, from 5 matching bases. This clonotype originated in a human donor in a cohort sampled during active COVID-19. The DNA reads TGTGCCATCAGTGAGTCCGGGGGAAATAATGAAAAACTGTTTTTT. This yields the protein CAISESGGNNEKLFF.